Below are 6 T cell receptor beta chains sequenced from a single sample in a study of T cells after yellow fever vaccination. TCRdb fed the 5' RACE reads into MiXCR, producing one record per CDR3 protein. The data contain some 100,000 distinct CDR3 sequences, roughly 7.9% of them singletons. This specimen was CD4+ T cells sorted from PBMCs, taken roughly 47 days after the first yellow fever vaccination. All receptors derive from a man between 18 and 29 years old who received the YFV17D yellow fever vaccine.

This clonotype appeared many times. In DNA form, the CDR3 reads TGCGCCTCTCGGTGGAGGGAGACCGGGGAGCTGTTTTTT. Amino acids: CASRWRETGELFF. The V call is TRBV5-1, the J call TRBJ2-2; tentatively, D is TRBD2 (6 bases). CDR1 and CDR2 from the germline V gene are SGHRS and YFSETQ. The CDR3 consists of 13 residues. V dropped 10 bases and J dropped 5 bases, with 15 bases sitting between them.

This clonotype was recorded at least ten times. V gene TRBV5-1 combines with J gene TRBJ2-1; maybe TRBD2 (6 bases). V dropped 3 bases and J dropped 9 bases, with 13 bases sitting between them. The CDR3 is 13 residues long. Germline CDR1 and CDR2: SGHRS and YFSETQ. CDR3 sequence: CASSSDVGGEQFF. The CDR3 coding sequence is TGCGCCAGCAGCTCGGACGTGGGAGGTGAGCAGTTCTTC.

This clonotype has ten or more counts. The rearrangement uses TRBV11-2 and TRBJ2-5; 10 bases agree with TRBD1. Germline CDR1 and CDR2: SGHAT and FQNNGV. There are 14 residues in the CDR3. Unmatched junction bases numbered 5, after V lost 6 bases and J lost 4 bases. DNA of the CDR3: TGTGCCAGCAGACGGACAGGGGGGGGAGAGACCCAGTACTTC. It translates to CASRRTGGGETQYF.

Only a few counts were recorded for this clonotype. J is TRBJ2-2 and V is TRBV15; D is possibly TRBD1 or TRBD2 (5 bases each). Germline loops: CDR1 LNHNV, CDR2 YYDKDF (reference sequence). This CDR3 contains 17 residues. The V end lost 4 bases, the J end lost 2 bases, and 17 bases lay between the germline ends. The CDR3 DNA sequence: TGTGCCACCAGCAAGGTTGGGACCGCGAGAAACACCGGGGAGCTGTTTTTT. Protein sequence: CATSKVGTARNTGELFF.

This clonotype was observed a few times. DNA for the CDR3: TGTGCCAGCAGCCAACAGGCAAGCTCCTACGAGCAGTACGTC. This codes for CASSQQASSYEQYV. The rearrangement joins TRBV11-2 to TRBJ2-7; TRBD1 might be the D (5 bases). Trimming shortened V by 5 bases and J by 0 bases, and 11 bases separated the two germline ends. Germline CDR1 SGHAT, CDR2 FQNNGV. This CDR3 spans 14 amino acids.

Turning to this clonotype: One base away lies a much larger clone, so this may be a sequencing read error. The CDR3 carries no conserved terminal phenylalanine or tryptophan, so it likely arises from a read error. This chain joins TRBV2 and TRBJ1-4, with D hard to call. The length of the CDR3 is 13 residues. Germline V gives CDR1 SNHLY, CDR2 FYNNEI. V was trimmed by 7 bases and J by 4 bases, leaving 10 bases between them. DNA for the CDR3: TGTGCCAGCACCCGCGGCCTTAATGAAAAACTGTTTTCT. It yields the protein CASTRGLNEKLFS.